This TCR beta chain was found in a study of cytomegalovirus exposure and HLA in healthy donors. The study's findings and limits: A missense variant in DCLRE1C was later tied to TCR beta V- and J-gene trimming.

The primer mix had 60 Vbeta and 13 Jbeta primers. Using immunoSEQ multiplex PCR, the repertoire was profiled, and TCRdb retains in-frame clones only, with some absent. This sample has more than 95,000 clones, with more than 65% found just once. Remarks on this clone: Its antigen remains unidentified.

With V trimmed by 3 bases and J by 5 bases, 14 bases remained unmatched. This CDR3 has 17 residues. Germline lookup yields CDR1 MGHRA and CDR2 YSYEKL. The TCR was taken from a woman aged 40 to 50 in good health and CMV-seropositive. The sequenced sample consisted of PBMCs. The V and J genes are TRBV4-1 and TRBJ1-1; the match to TRBD1 covers 8 bases. The CDR3 sequence: CASSQQRIGQGRTEAFF. CDR3 nucleotides: TGCGCCAGCAGCCAGCAGCGCATTGGACAGGGTCGAACTGAAGCTTTCTTT.